This T cell receptor (beta chain) stems from a study of T cells in Graves' hyperthyroidism and ophthalmopathy (dated by TCRdb to between 2019 and 2020). General notes on the study: Peripheral blood samples were taken at the time of initial diagnosis, prior to any treatment. A discovery cohort of about 96 patients, approximately 45 with Graves' ophthalmopathy and about 60 with stable Graves' hyperthyroidism, was used to find distinguishing TCR V-J signatures. Whether ophthalmopathy could be predicted prospectively was tested in an independent validation cohort made up of about 18 hyperthyroidism patients plus 17 patients who later progressed to ophthalmopathy. For training and testing, the approximately 97 patients in the discovery cohort were randomly divided in a 7:3 ratio. In addition, the study compared T-cell repertoires in thyroid tissue and in blood from a handful of Graves' hyperthyroidism patients. Following sampling, methimazole starting at 30 mg daily was given to hyperthyroidism patients, and high-dose intravenous methylprednisolone was given to ophthalmopathy patients. The paper describes TCR Vbeta CDR3 sequencing of fewer than 150 peripheral blood samples, made up of approximately 40 ophthalmopathy patients, 70 to 80 hyperthyroidism patients and roughly 17 progressor patients.

Ophthalmopathy patients had moderately to severely active disease, Clinical Activity Score of at least 3, NOSPECS grade of at least 4, and duration under 3 months. Exclusion was applied to patients with uncontrolled infections, other autoimmune diseases, pregnancy or lactation. Diagnoses were based on clinical symptoms, serum thyroxine and TRAb, thyroid ultrasound and orbital computed tomography. PBMCs were separated from about 10 ml of fresh peripheral blood using Ficoll-Paque density gradient centrifugation. Trizol reagent was used to extract total RNA, and RNA quality was then checked on an Agilent 2100 Bioanalyzer. The germline V gene supplies CDR1 SQVTM and CDR2 ANQGSEA. The CDR3 starts with the cysteine, ends with the phenylalanine, and has 15 residues. The CDR3 DNA has 45 bases and is translated from base 1. Clipping removes 7 bases from V and 3 bases from J, with 15 as the unmatched junction base count.

TCR beta CDR3 regions were amplified from RNA transcripts. The first round of RT-PCR for the TCR CDR3 was performed with the HTBI primer set and the Qiagen OneStep RT-PCR kit. Libraries were constructed in a second round of multiplex PCR, after which size selection and purification were performed. Sequencing of the libraries was done on an Illumina HiSeq2000 using paired-end 100 bp reads. On the study's bioinformatics: Raw data were processed with SOAPnuke, discarding reads with adapters, uncalled bases, mean Phred below 15, or no exact constant-primer or identifier match. High-quality paired reads were merged using COPE v1.2.5, and each unique nucleotide sequence was defined as a clonotype. MiTCR v1.1 was used to align the clonotypes against IMGT TRBV, TRBD and TRBJ reference segments. The analysis was restricted to V-J combinations with a frequency above 0.0001, which together covered roughly 99% of the repertoires. A TCS score was defined as the ratio of F50 (clonal expansion) to E x V (chaos), with BLOSUM62-based TCRdist applied between CDR3 peptides within each V-J. Welch's t-statistics and random forest reduced around 520 V-J features to under 15, which were used in a naive Bayes classifier (R e1071). The similarity between thyroid and blood repertoires was quantified using the Morisita-Horn index. TCRdb redid the processing of the public reads, applying fastp at Q25 and MiXCR, and retained in-frame beta chains. Every entry covers one CDR3 protein and lists the most common genes and DNA from its rows. The V and J calls reflect TCRdb's pipeline rather than the authors' work. Across this sample there are about 610,000 distinct CDR3 sequences, with roughly 14% seen only once. The ten largest make up about 4% of the sample.

The paper as a whole reports these results and caveats: In cross-validation, a model built on a 13 V-J signature told ophthalmopathy apart from stable hyperthyroidism with 87.88% sensitivity and around 83% specificity, and in testing the same model reached 80%/75%. Most expanded thyroid clonotypes (frequency above 0.001) were also detected in blood, suggesting blood repertoires may reflect thyroid immune responses. During validation, the model predicted progression to ophthalmopathy a median of approximately 6.5 months ahead of onset, with more than 55% sensitivity and almost 75% specificity. Sample size was not statistically predetermined, and blinding of investigators to group allocation was not performed.

Turning to this clonotype: Its antigen remains unidentified. Per-base qualities were not stored, and no clone one base away is much larger.

This receptor chain uses TRBV29-1 and TRBJ2-7; 7 middle bases align to TRBD2. The sequence derives from a woman in her forties with Graves' ophthalmopathy. The sequenced sample consisted of blood. The CDR3 has the sequence CSARDGTTFDYEQYF. The nucleotide sequence is TGCAGCGCCCGCGACGGGACTACCTTCGACTACGAGCAGTACTTC.